This is a list of T cell receptor beta chains from one sample in a study of T cells expressing NK-cell markers. From its re-call of the 5' RACE reads, TCRdb lists each CDR3 protein once, without DNA. The sample spans roughly 120,000 distinct CDR3 sequences; the ten largest clones claim about 18%. Sequencing input: blood T cells: a sorted CD56 or NKG2C T cell subset, CD4+ or CD8+ T cells, or bulk PBMC T cells (not recorded which). The source of these receptors is a woman between 18 and 70 years old in good health. The CDR3 runs from the conserved cysteine through the conserved F or W.

TRBV7-2,TRBJ2-7,14,CASSSGTASYEQYF
TRBV12-3/TRBV12-4,TRBJ2-3,16,CASSLTGLARTDTQYF
TRBV7-9,TRBJ2-4,15,CATKLGGADKNIQYF
TRBV20-1,TRBJ2-1,16,CSARDRGQGGYNEQFF
TRBV15,TRBJ2-1,14,CATSRDGAYNEQFF
TRBV28,TRBJ1-2,14,CASSPRTGYYGYTF
TRBV11-2,TRBJ2-2,12,CASSWVDGELFF
TRBV19,TRBJ2-7,12,CASSGLGQEQYF
TRBV7-8,TRBJ2-1,14,CASSLLQGGDEQFF
TRBV20-1,TRBJ2-3,15,CRAELGALGTDTQYF
TRBV6-1,TRBJ2-1,13,CASRGQGKGEQFF
TRBV12-3/TRBV12-4,TRBJ2-1,11,CASRVANEQFF
TRBV4-3,TRBJ2-1,14,CASSPGLAFNEQFF
TRBV29-1,TRBJ2-3,13,CSTTGQSTDTQYF
TRBV25-1,TRBJ2-2,13,CASSGENTGELFF
TRBV5-1,TRBJ2-5,11,CASSSIETQYF
TRBV9,TRBJ2-2,16,CASSVGGGSYTGELFF
TRBV14,TRBJ2-7,14,CASSRTDRYYEQYF
TRBV20-1,TRBJ2-7,16,CSARVLAGGPFYEQYF
TRBV19,TRBJ1-2,17,CASSILEVTRGSDGYTF
TRBV30,TRBJ2-1,15,CAWSVPGLAPNEQFF
TRBV20-1,TRBJ2-3,13,CSAPIEFTDTQYF
TRBV12-3/TRBV12-4,TRBJ1-1,14,CASSSDRGFTEAFF
TRBV6-5,TRBJ2-1,16,CASSYSPGQGDNEQFF
TRBV20-1,TRBJ1-2,14,CSAPQGDISYGYTF